A single sample is the source of the 8 T cell receptor beta chains below, sequenced in a study of blood T cell repertoires in COVID-19. Only in-frame clones appear in the TCRdb table, and some are missing; sequencing was by immunoSEQ multiplex PCR. The profile covers a few hundred thousand clones, with around 84% appearing a single time and approximately 1.7% taken by the ten largest. Specimen: PBMCs or T cells enriched from blood (not recorded which). These receptor sequences come from a woman between 45 and 65 years old who had recovered from COVID-19.

The chain combines TRBV4-1 with TRBJ1-1; a weak D match, TRBD1 (5 bases). V was shortened by 1 base and J by 4 bases, with 16 bases between the two germline ends. Germline V gives CDR1 MGHRA, CDR2 YSYEKL. The CDR3 sequence is 16 residues long. The CDR3 protein is CASSQAGGWQGTEAFF. As DNA, the CDR3 is TGCGCCAGCAGCCAAGCGGGAGGGTGGCAGGGCACTGAAGCTTTCTTT.

The rearrangement links TRBV11-2 to TRBJ2-7; 7 positions match TRBD1. V shed 5 bases and J 3 bases; nucleotides not matched to a gene: 10. CDR1 is SGHAT, CDR2 FQNNGV, per germline. The CDR3 has 15 amino acids. Here the CDR3 reads CASSPGAGTDYEQYF. The CDR3 region has the DNA TGTGCCAGCAGCCCCGGCGCCGGGACAGACTACGAGCAGTACTTC. The full variable domain, completed using reference TRBV11-2 and TRBJ2-7, is EAGVAQSPRYKIIEKRQSVAFWCNPISGHATLYWYQQILGQGPKLLIQFQNNGVVDDSQLPKDRFSAERLKGVDSTLKIQPAKLEDSAVYLCASSPGAGTDYEQYFGPGTRLTVT.

The CDR3 here is CASSQQDSADTQYF. CDR3 nucleotides: TGTGCCAGCAGCCAACAAGACTCCGCAGATACGCAGTATTTT. The V and J genes are TRBV3-1 (or the pseudogene TRBV3-2) and TRBJ2-3; D is undetermined. The V and J ends lost 2 bases and 4 bases respectively, with 10 bases between them. This CDR3 region has 14 residues. CDR1 and CDR2 (germline): LGHDT, YNNKEL (reference sequence).

This clone was counted only a few times. This chain joins TRBV19 and TRBJ1-6; TRBD1 is a possible D gene (6 bases). This CDR3 comprises 15 residues. Germline CDR1 and CDR2: LNHDA and SQIVND (reference sequence). V lost 6 bases, J lost 8 bases, and 17 bases lay in between. The DNA for the CDR3 is TGTGCCAGTAGGCAGGGGTACACCAATGATTCACCCCTCCACTTT. This sequence encodes CASRQGYTNDSPLHF.

The chain carries TRBV7-8 and TRBJ2-7; D remains unclear. V was trimmed by 1 base and J by 3 bases, leaving 4 bases between them. CDR3 size: 12 residues. Germline loops: CDR1 SGHVS, CDR2 FQNEAQ. Written as DNA, the CDR3 is TGTGCCAGCAGCTTAGGCGACTACGAGCAGTACTTC. Translation gives CASSLGDYEQYF.

The chain links TRBV30 to TRBJ2-2, with TRBD1 matching 11 bases. Germline V gives CDR1 GTSNPN, CDR2 SVGIG (reference sequence). This CDR3 region has 16 residues. The trim removed 3 bases at V and 6 bases at J, leaving 9 bases unmatched. The DNA of the CDR3 is TGTGCCTGGAGCCGCGGGACAGGGGGTTTCTCCGGGGAGCTGTTTTTT. Translating gives CAWSRGTGGFSGELFF.

The V call is TRBV19, the J call TRBJ1-5; D is possibly TRBD1 (6 bases). CDR1 and CDR2 (germline): LNHDA, SQIVND (reference sequence). V was shortened by 6 bases and J by 13 bases, with 25 bases between the two germline ends. The CDR3 sequence is 15 residues long. The CDR3 loop reads CASSPVTQFRGPQHF. DNA of the CDR3: TGTGCCAGTAGCCCCGTAACCCAATTCAGGGGACCGCAGCATTTT.

V and J are TRBV28 and TRBJ2-1; 8 bases match TRBD1. V lost 4 bases to trimming and J lost 4 bases; unmatched junction nucleotides: 3. Germline CDR1 MDHEN, CDR2 SYDVKM. CDR3 length: 14 residues. CDR3 protein: CASSSGQVYNEQFF. DNA for the CDR3: TGTGCCAGCAGTTCGGGACAGGTATACAATGAGCAGTTCTTC. Supplemented by reference TRBV28 and TRBJ2-1, the full variable domain reads DVKVTQSSRYLVKRTGEKVFLECVQDMDHENMFWYRQDPGLGLRLIYFSYDVKMKEKGDIPEGYSVSREKKERFSLILESASTNQTSMYLCASSSGQVYNEQFFGPGTRLTVL.